This TCR beta chain stems from a study of T-cell reconstitution after alpha-beta-depleted transplantation in children. Study results and caveats: Expanded clones from the graft, numbering several hundred, reportedly supplied alpha-beta T cells about two months after transplant.

For this clonotype: Its antigen is not known.

The CDR3 is 14 amino acids. V lost 0 bases and J 2 bases, leaving 7 bases between the germline ends. The germline gives CDR1 MNHEY, CDR2 SVGAGI. Preparing the TCRbeta library involved the use of unique molecular identifiers. TCRdb re-analysed the PCR reads in MiXCR, keeping a single row per CDR3 protein. The top ten clones hold about a third of a sample with approximately 500,000 distinct CDR3 sequences, 27% of them seen once. The specimen was PBMCs, collected before TCRalphabeta/CD19-depleted stem cell transplant. The V call is TRBV6-5, the J call TRBJ2-5; D ambiguous. The clonotype was recovered from a boy under three years old with Wiskott-Aldrich syndrome, due to receive a stem cell transplant. The chain's CDR3 is CASSYSGIQETQYF. CDR3 in DNA: TGTGCCAGCAGTTACTCAGGGATACAAGAGACCCAGTACTTC.